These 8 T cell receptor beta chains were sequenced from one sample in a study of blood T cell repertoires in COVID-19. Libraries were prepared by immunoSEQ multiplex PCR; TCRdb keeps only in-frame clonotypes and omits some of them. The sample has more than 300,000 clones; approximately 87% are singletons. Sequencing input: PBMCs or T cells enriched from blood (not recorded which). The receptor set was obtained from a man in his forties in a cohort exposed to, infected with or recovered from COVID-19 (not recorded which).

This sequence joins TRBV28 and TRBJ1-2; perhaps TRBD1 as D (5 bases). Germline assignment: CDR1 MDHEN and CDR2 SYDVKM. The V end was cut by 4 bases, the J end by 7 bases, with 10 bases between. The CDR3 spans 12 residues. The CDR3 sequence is CASSYRGSGYTF. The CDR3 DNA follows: TGTGCCAGCAGTTATCGGGGGTCTGGCTACACCTTC.

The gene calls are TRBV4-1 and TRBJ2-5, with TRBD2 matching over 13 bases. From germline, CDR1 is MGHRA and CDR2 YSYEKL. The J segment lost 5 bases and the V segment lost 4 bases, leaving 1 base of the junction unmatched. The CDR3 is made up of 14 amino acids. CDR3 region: CASSLTSGRETQYF. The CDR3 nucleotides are TGCGCCAGCAGCCTGACTAGCGGGAGGGAGACCCAGTACTTC.

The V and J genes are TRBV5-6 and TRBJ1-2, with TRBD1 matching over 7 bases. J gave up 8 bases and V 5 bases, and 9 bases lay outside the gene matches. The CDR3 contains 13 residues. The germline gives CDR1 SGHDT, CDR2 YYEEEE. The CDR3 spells CASRPTGVKGYTF. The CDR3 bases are TGTGCCAGCAGGCCCACAGGGGTAAAAGGCTACACCTTC.

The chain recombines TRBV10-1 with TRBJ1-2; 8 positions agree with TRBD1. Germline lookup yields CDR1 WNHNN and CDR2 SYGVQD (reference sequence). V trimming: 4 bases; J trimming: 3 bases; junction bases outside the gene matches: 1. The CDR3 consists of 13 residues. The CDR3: CASSVDRDYGYTF. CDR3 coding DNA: TGCGCCAGCAGTGTGGACAGGGACTATGGCTACACCTTC.

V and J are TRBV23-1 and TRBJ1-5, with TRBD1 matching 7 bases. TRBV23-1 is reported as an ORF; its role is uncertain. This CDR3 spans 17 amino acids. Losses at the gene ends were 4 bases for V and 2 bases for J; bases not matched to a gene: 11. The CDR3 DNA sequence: TGCGCCAGCAGTCCCCTCCGGGAGGGGGCGGGCAATCAGCCCCAGCATTTT. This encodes CASSPLREGAGNQPQHF.

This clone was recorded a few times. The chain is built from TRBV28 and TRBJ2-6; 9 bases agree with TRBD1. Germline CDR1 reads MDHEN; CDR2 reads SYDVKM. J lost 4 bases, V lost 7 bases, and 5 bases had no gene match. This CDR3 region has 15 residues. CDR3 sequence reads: CASKQGARGANVLTF. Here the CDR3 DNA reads TGTGCCAGCAAACAGGGGGCGAGGGGGGCCAACGTCCTGACTTTC.

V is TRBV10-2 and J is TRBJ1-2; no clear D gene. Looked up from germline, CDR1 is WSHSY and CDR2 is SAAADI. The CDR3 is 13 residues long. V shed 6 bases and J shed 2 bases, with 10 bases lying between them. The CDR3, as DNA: TGCGCCAGCAGGTTGGCAGGCAACTATGGCTACACCTTC. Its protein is CASRLAGNYGYTF.

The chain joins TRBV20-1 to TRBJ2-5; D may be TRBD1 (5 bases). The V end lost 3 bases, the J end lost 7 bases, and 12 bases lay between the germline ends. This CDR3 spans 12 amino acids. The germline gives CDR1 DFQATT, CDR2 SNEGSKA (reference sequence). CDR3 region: CSASSRAGTQYF. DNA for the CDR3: TGCAGTGCTAGTTCCAGGGCAGGGACCCAGTACTTC.